The rows below give T cell receptor beta chains drawn from one sample of a study of shared clonotypes between healthy human individuals. The method was immunoSEQ multiplex PCR; TCRdb's version includes in-frame clones alone and lacks a portion of them. The sample contains a few million clones, approximately 93% of which appear only once. Material for sequencing was naive CD4+ T cells from PBMCs. Source of these receptors: a man aged 18 to 30 in good health. Some clones in this sample may be carry-over from other donors' samples. The CDR3 runs from the conserved cysteine through the conserved F or W. A D gene is named only where the DNA matches it firmly.

v_gene	d_gene	j_gene	CDR3aa	CDR3nt
TRBV7-9	NA	TRBJ2-3	CASSLGVSADTQYF	TGTGCCAGCAGCTTAGGGGTATCGGCAGATACGCAGTATTTT
TRBV28	NA	TRBJ1-2	CASSLRDIGWYGYTF	TGTGCCAGCAGTTTAAGAGACATTGGGTGGTATGGCTACACCTTC
TRBV11-3	TRBD2	TRBJ2-3	CASSVLAGGRGDTQYF	TGTGCCAGCAGCGTCCTAGCGGGAGGGCGGGGAGATACGCAGTATTTT
TRBV7-2	TRBD2	TRBJ2-1	CASSLNWGLLGGRADEQFF	TGTGCCAGCAGCTTAAATTGGGGGCTGTTAGGCGGGAGGGCGGATGAGCAGTTCTTC
TRBV7-9	NA	TRBJ1-4	CASSPGGGPEKLFF	TGTGCCAGCAGCCCGGGCGGTGGGCCGGAAAAACTGTTTTTT
TRBV7-3	NA	TRBJ2-2	CASSPRGGGELFF	TGTGCCAGCAGCCCGCGGGGTGGCGGGGAGCTGTTTTTT
TRBV6-1	NA	TRBJ2-7	CASSDDYEQYF	TGTGCCAGCAGTGATGATTACGAGCAGTACTTC
TRBV30	TRBD1	TRBJ1-2	CAWSVPAGGREGYTF	TGTGCCTGGAGTGTACCGGCAGGGGGTCGAGAAGGCTACACCTTC
TRBV28	NA	TRBJ1-4	CASSFGSANEKLFF	TGTGCCAGCAGTTTCGGGTCGGCTAATGAAAAACTGTTTTTT
TRBV18	NA	TRBJ2-7	CASSPGVLGEQYF	TGTGCCAGCTCACCAGGGGTGTTGGGCGAGCAGTACTTC
TRBV28	TRBD1	TRBJ1-1	CASRKQGEAFF	TGTGCCAGCAGGAAACAGGGGGAAGCTTTCTTT
TRBV7-9	TRBD1	TRBJ1-1	CASSFSGGVGTEAFF	TGTGCCAGCAGCTTTTCAGGGGGCGTAGGTACTGAAGCTTTCTTT
TRBV2	TRBD1	TRBJ1-2	CASSARQGYGYTF	TGTGCCAGCAGTGCCCGACAGGGATATGGCTACACCTTC
TRBV7-3	NA	TRBJ1-2	CASSYGGYGYTF	TGTGCCAGCAGCTACGGGGGCTATGGCTACACCTTC
TRBV6-5	TRBD1	TRBJ2-3	CASTPGQGTDTQYF	TGTGCCAGCACCCCGGGACAGGGTACCGATACGCAGTATTTT
TRBV29-1	NA	TRBJ2-2	CSVGEPMNTGELFF	TGCAGCGTTGGTGAGCCTATGAACACCGGGGAGCTGTTTTTT
TRBV7-9	NA	TRBJ2-7	CASSPLGALVQYF	TGTGCCAGCAGCCCGCTCGGTGCTTTAGTGCAGTACTTC
TRBV15	NA	TRBJ2-1	CATSRESATSSYNEQFF	TGTGCCACCAGCAGAGAGTCAGCCACCTCATCCTACAATGAGCAGTTCTTC
TRBV28	TRBD1	TRBJ1-1	CASSRDRASEAFF	TGTGCCAGCAGCCGGGACAGGGCTAGTGAAGCTTTCTTT
TRBV27	NA	TRBJ1-2	CASSKVTGSRGYTF	TGTGCCAGCAGTAAAGTCACAGGGTCCCGAGGCTACACCTTC
TRBV4-2	NA	TRBJ1-1	CASSQELYTEAFF	TGTGCCAGCAGCCAAGAACTGTATACTGAAGCTTTCTTT
TRBV11-2	TRBD1	TRBJ2-5	CASSLRFLGQGSRQETQYF	TGTGCCAGCAGCTTACGTTTCCTAGGACAGGGTAGTAGGCAAGAGACCCAGTACTTC
TRBV5-1	NA	TRBJ2-5	CASSLEETQYF	TGCGCCAGCAGCCTCGAAGAGACCCAGTACTTC
TRBV21-1	NA	TRBJ2-5	CASSTPSKGGMETQYF	TGTGCCAGCAGCACACCTTCCAAAGGAGGGATGGAGACCCAGTACTTC